This T cell receptor beta chain was captured in a study of T cell repertoires in cytomegalovirus infection. Looking at the study overall: Indications came from public TCR beta signatures; they pointed to CMV infection and to a matching HLA type.

TCRdb itself ran the reads through MiXCR, one entry per CDR3 protein. The data contain around 800,000 distinct CDR3 sequences, 30% to 35% of them singletons. This clonotype was seen at least ten times. The antigen is not known. The CDR3 length is 18 residues. V was clipped by 2 bases and J by 4 bases; unmatched bases: 12. Germline V CDR1 and CDR2: SGHVS, FNYEAQ. General study findings and limits: Identification of carriers of CMV plus the relevant HLA was performed using cumulative public TCR beta family frequency.

This specimen was cultured CD8+ T cells from PBMCs, taken from culture after CMV antigen stimulation. The sequence derives from a human donor in good health (CMV status not recorded). Some clones in this sample may be carry-over from other donors' samples. This chain uses TRBV7-6 with TRBJ2-1; TRBD2 aligns across 9 bases. The CDR3 here is CASSLLASGADFYNEQFF. The CDR3 DNA is TGTGCCAGCAGCTTACTGGCTAGCGGGGCCGACTTTTACAATGAGCAGTTCTTC.